This entry lists 5 T cell receptor beta chains sequenced from one sample in a study of blood T cell repertoires in COVID-19. Profiled with immunoSEQ multiplex PCR; TCRdb holds only in-frame clones, not every one. The sample consists of 140,000 to 150,000 clones, 80% to 90% of them appearing once. Sample: peripheral blood. Receptor source: a woman aged 55-75 years with COVID-19, enrolled during active disease.

This chain joins TRBV19 and TRBJ1-5, with 8 bases matching TRBD1. The CDR3 sequence is 13 residues long. Germline trimming cut 10 bases from V and 7 bases from J; bases unmatched to any gene: 9. The germline V gene encodes CDR1 LNHDA and CDR2 SQIVND (reference sequence). The CDR3 sequence is CATMDRDGQPQHF. The CDR3 coding sequence is TGTGCCACCATGGACAGGGATGGACAGCCCCAGCATTTT.

The rearrangement uses TRBV4-3 and TRBJ1-2; 10 nucleotides align to TRBD1. Germline V lookup: CDR1 LGHNA, CDR2 YSLEER. CDR3 length: 16 amino acids. The V gene end was trimmed by 5 bases and the J gene end by 4 bases; junction bases not matched to a gene: 10. The CDR3 spells CASSASGTGALYGYTF. As DNA, the CDR3 is TGCGCCAGCAGCGCTTCCGGGACAGGGGCCCTCTATGGCTACACCTTC.

The chain is built from TRBV7-9 and TRBJ1-1; maybe TRBD1 (5 bases). The CDR3 loop spans 11 amino acids. With 4 bases removed from V and 7 bases from J, the gap between germline ends came to 7 bases. Germline V gene sequence: CDR1 SEHNR, CDR2 FQNEAQ (reference sequence). The CDR3 nucleotides are TGTGCCAGCAGCTCAGGGATTGAAGCTTTCTTT. Translating gives CASSSGIEAFF.

The rearrangement uses TRBV5-1 and TRBJ2-5; perhaps TRBD1 as D (5 bases). The germline V gene has CDR1 SGHRS and CDR2 YFSETQ. V was shortened by 5 bases and J by 2 bases, with 19 bases between the two germline ends. The CDR3 is 16 amino acids. The CDR3, as DNA: TGCGCCAGCAGGCAGGGATCAGGATCCTCTCAAGAGACCCAGTACTTC. Amino acids: CASRQGSGSSQETQYF.

DNA of the CDR3: TGTGCCATCAGTGAGCCCTGGACAGGGAGGGGAAACACCATATATTTT. Translation gives CAISEPWTGRGNTIYF. This sequence joins TRBV10-3 and TRBJ1-3; 8 bases agree with TRBD1. Germline CDR1 is ENHRY and CDR2 is SYGVKD. The CDR3 is 16 residues long. Trimming cost V 2 bases and J 4 bases; bases outside gene matches: 7.